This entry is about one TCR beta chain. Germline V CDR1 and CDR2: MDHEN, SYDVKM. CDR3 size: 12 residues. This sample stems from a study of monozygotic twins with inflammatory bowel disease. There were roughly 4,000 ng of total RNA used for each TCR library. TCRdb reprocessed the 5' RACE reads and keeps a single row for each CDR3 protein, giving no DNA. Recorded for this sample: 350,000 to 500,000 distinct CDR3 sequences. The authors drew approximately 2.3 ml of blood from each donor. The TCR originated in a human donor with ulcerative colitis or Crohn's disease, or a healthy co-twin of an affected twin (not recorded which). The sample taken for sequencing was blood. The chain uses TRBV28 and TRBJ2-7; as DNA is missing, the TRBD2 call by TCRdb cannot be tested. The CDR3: CASSTTSGRWYF.